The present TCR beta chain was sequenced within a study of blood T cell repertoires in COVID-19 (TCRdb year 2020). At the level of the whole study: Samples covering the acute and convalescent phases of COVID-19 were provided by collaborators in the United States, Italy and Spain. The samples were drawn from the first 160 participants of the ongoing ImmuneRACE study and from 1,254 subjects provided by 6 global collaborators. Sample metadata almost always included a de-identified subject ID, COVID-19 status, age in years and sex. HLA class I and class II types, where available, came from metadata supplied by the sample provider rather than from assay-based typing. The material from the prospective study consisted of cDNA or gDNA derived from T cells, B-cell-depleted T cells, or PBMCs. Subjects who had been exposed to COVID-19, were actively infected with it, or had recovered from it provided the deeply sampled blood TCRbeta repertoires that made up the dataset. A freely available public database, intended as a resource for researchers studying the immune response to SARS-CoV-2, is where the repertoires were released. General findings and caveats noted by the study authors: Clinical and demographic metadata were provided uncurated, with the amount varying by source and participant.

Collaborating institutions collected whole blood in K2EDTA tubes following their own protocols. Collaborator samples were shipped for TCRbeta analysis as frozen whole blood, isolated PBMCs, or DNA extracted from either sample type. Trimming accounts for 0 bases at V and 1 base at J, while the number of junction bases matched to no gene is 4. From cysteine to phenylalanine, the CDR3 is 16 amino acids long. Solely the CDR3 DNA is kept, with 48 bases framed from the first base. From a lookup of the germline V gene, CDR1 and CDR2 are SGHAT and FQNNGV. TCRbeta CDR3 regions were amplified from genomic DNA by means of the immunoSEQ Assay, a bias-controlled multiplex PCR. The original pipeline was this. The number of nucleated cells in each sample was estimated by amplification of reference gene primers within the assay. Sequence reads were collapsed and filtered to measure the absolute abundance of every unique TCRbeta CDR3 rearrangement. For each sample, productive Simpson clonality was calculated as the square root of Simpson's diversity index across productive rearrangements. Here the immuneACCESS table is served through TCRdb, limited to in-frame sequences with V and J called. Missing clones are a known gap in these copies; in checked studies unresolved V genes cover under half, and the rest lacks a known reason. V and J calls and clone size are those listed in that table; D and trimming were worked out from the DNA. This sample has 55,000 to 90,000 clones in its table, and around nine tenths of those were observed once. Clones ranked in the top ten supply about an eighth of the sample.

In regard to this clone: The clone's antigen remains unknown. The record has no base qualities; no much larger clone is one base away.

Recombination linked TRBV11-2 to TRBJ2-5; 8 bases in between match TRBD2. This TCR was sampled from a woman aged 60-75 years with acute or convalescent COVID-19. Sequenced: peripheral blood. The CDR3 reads CASSLDSGDPQETQYF. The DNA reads TGTGCCAGCAGCTTAGATAGCGGGGATCCCCAAGAGACCCAGTACTTC.